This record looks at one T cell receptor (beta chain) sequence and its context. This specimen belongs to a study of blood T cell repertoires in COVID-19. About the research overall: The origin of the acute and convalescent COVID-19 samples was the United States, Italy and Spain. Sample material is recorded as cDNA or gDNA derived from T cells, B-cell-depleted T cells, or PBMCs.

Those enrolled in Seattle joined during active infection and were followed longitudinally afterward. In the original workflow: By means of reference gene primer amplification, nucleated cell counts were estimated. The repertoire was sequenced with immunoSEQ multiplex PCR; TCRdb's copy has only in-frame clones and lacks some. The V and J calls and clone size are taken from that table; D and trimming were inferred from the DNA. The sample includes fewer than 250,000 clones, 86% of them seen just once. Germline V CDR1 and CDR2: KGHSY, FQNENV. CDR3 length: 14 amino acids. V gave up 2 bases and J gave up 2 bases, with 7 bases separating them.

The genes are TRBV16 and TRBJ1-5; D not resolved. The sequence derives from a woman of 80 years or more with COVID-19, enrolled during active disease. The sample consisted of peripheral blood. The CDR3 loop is CASSQSPGNQPQHF. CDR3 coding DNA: TGTGCCAGCAGCCAAAGCCCGGGCAATCAGCCCCAGCATTTT.